This T cell receptor beta chain was recovered during a study of early T cells in non-severe SARS-CoV-2 infection. The CDR3 runs to 15 residues. V was clipped by 2 bases and J by 4 bases; unmatched bases: 4. Germline loops: CDR1 LGHNT, CDR2 FRNRAP. This clonotype was detected ten times or more. TCRdb itself ran the 5' RACE reads through MiXCR, one entry per CDR3 protein. The sample records approximately 37,000 distinct CDR3 sequences, about 5.2% being singletons. The sequencing here drew on whole blood, taken at baseline. The source is an adult who was a healthcare worker with PCR-confirmed SARS-CoV-2 infection or an uninfected control (not recorded which). The chain links TRBV12-5 to TRBJ2-3; 9 bases fit TRBD1. The CDR3 DNA reads as TGTGCTAGTGGTTTGACGGGACAGGGCTCAGATACGCAGTATTTT. The encoded protein is CASGLTGQGSDTQYF. Drawing the rest from reference TRBV12-5 and TRBJ2-3, the complete variable domain is DARVTQTPRHKVTEMGQEVTMRCQPILGHNTVFWYRQTMMQGLELLAYFRNRAPLDDSGMPKDRFSAEMPDATLATLKIQPSEPRDSAVYFCASGLTGQGSDTQYFGPGTRLTVL.